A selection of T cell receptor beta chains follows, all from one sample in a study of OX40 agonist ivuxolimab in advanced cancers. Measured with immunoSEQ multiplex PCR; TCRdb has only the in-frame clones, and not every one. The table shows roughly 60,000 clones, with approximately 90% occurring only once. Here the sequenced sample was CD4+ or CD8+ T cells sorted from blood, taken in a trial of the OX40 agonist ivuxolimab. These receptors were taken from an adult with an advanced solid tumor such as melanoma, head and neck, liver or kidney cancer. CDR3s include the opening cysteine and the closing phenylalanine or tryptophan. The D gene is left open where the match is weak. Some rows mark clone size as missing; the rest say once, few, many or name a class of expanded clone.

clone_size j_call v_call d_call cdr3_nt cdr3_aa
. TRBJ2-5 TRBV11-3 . TGTGCCAGCAGCTTGGTAGGGCGCGTCTGGGAGACCCAGTACTTC CASSLVGRVWETQYF
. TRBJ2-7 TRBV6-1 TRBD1 TGTGCCAGCAGCGTCGGACAGGGGATCTACGAGCAGTACTTC CASSVGQGIYEQYF
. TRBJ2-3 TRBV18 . TGTGCCAGCTCACTCGGGGGAGAGACAGATACGCAGTATTTT CASSLGGETDTQYF
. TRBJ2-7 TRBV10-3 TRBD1 TGTGCCATCCTGGGGACAGGGGGAGGCGAGCAGTACTTC CAILGTGGGEQYF
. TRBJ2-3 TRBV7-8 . TGTGCCAGCAGCTTTGTCCCTATGAGCACAGATACGCAGTATTTT CASSFVPMSTDTQYF
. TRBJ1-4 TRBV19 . TGTGCCAGTAGTAGAACAGGATATGCAACTAATGAAAAACTGTTTTTT CASSRTGYATNEKLFF
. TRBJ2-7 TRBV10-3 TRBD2 TGTGCCATCAGTGAGGGCCGTCTAGCGGATAGCTCCTACGAGCAGTACTTC CAISEGRLADSSYEQYF
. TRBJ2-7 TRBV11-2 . TGTGCCAGCAGCTTGGTAGGCGGACTAACAAGCTCCTACGAGCAGTACTTC CASSLVGGLTSSYEQYF
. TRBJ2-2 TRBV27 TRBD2 TGTGCCAGCAGTCTAATACTAGCGGGAGGTCCCGGGGAGCTGTTTTTT CASSLILAGGPGELFF
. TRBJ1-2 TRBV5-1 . TGCGCCAGCAGCTTGGGTGGGGGCAGGAATGGCTACACCTTC CASSLGGGRNGYTF
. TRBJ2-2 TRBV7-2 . TGTGCCAGCAGCTTCAGATTAACCGGGGAGCTGTTTTTT CASSFRLTGELFF
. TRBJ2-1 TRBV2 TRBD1 TGTGCCAGCAGTAGGGACAGTTACAATGAGCAGTTCTTC CASSRDSYNEQFF
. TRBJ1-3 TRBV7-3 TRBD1 TGTGCCTCTACCCAGGGACAGGGGAATTCTGGAAACACCATATATTTT CASTQGQGNSGNTIYF
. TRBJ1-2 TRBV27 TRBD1 TGTGCCAGCAGCCTAGAGGGGACAGTTGGCTACACCTTC CASSLEGTVGYTF
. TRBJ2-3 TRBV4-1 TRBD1 TGCGCCAGCAGCCAATCTCAGGGGGTTGGTTCAGATACGCAGTATTTT CASSQSQGVGSDTQYF
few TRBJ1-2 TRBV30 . TGTGCCTGGCAGGAGAACTATGGCTACACCTTC CAWQENYGYTF
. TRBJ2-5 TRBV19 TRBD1 TGTGCCAGTAGTAACCGCCAGGGGGCTGGAGAGACCCAGTACTTC CASSNRQGAGETQYF
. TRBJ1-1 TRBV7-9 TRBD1 TGTGCCAGCAGCATTCAGGGACAGGGAGGCACTGAAGCTTTCTTT CASSIQGQGGTEAFF
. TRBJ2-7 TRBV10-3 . TGTGCCACCACGACGGACCAGACCTACGAGTGGCAGTACTTC CATTTDQTYEWQYF
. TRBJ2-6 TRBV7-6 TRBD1 TGTGCCAGCAGCTTAACAGGGGCAGGGGCCAACGTCCTGACTTTC CASSLTGAGANVLTF
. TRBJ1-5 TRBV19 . TGTGCCAGTAGTGAGGGTCCCCCGCCGAAGCCCCAGCATTTT CASSEGPPPKPQHF
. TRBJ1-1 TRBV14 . TGTGCCAGCAGCCGGTTGACTGAAGCTTTCTTT CASSRLTEAFF
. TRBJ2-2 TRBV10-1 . TGCGCCAGCAGTGAGTCAAGAGGACTACGATCCGGGGAGCTGTTTTTT CASSESRGLRSGELFF
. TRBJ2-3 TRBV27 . TGTGCCAGCAGCCCCCCCCGGGAGACGACAGATACGCAGTATTTT CASSPPRETTDTQYF
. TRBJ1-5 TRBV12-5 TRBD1 TGTGCTAGTGGTAATGACAGGGTTAGGAGCAATCAGCCCCAGCATTTT CASGNDRVRSNQPQHF
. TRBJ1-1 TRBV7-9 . TGTGCCAGCGGCGCGTCCACTGAAGCTTTCTTT CASGASTEAFF
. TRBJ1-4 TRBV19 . TGTGCCAGTAGTACAGGGTCGGGAGTATCGAATGAAAAACTGTTTTTT CASSTGSGVSNEKLFF
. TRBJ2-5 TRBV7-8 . TGTGCCAGCAGCTTGTTCTCTGGACAAGAGACCCAGTACTTC CASSLFSGQETQYF
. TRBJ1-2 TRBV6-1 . TGTGCCAGCAGTACCCAGGGTCGCGACACCTTC CASSTQGRDTF
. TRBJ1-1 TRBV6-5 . TGTGCCAGCAGTTACTCGACTCCCGGCACTGAAGCTTTCTTT CASSYSTPGTEAFF
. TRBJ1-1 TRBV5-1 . TGCGCCAGCAGCTATCCGGAGCTTGGAGGACTGCAGAACACTGAAGCTTTCTTT CASSYPELGGLQNTEAFF
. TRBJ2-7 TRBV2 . TGTGCCAGCAAGCCGGACTCCTACGAGCAGTACTTC CASKPDSYEQYF
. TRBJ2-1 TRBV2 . TGTGCCAGCAGTGGAGGTGGACTATCCGGGGAGCAGTTCTTC CASSGGGLSGEQFF
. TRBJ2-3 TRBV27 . TGTGCCAGCAGTCACGTCACAGATACGCAGTATTTT CASSHVTDTQYF
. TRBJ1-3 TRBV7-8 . TGTGCCAGCAGCTCGTTTTGGGACCCCATTCCCGGAAACACCATATATTTT CASSSFWDPIPGNTIYF
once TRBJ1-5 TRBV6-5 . TGTGCCAGCAGTTCCAGGGGAGGGCAGCCCCAGCATTTT CASSSRGGQPQHF
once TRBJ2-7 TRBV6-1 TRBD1 TGTGCCAACAGGGGACAGGGATTTTACGAGCAGTACTTC CANRGQGFYEQYF
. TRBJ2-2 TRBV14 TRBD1 TGTGCCAGCAGCCAACTCCATGGGACAGGGCTCGCGAACACCGGGGAGCTGTTTTTT CASSQLHGTGLANTGELFF
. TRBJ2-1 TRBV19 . TGTGCCAGTAGTATAGGGTCCCCTTTGTTGGAGCAGTTCTTC CASSIGSPLLEQFF
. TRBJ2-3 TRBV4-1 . TGCGCCAGCAGCCAAGGCCCAGCTGGCTCTGATACGCAGTATTTT CASSQGPAGSDTQYF
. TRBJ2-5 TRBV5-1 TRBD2 TGCGCCAGCAGCTTGGGGGGACTAGCGGGATATCAAGAGACCCAGTACTTC CASSLGGLAGYQETQYF
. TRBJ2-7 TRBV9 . TGTGCCAGCAGCGCAACAGGGAGCTCCTACGAGCAGTACTTC CASSATGSSYEQYF
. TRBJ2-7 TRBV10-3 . TGTGCCATCAGTGATTTCGACCCTTCTGGGCAGTACTTC CAISDFDPSGQYF
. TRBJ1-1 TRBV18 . TGTGCCAGCTCCCCCGAAGCTTTGAACACTGAAGCTTTCTTT CASSPEALNTEAFF
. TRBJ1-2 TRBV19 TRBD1 TGTGCCAGTAGATCCACGACAGGGGCGTCCTATGGCTACACCTTC CASRSTTGASYGYTF
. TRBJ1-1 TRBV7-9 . TGTGCCAGCAGCTTAGGGGCGGTTAACACTGAAGCTTTCTTT CASSLGAVNTEAFF
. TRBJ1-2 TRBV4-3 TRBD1 TGCGCCAGCAGCCAAACGCAGGGGGCGAACTATGGCTACACCTTC CASSQTQGANYGYTF
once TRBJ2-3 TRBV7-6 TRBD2 TGTGCCAGCAGCTTAGAAGGATTCAAACAAATAGGAGCGGGAGAGAGTACAGATACGCAGTATTTT CASSLEGFKQIGAGESTDTQYF
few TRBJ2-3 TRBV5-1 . TGCGCCAGCAGCTTGGACGGCAGAAATACGCAGTATTTT CASSLDGRNTQYF
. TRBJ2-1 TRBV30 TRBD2 TGTGCCTGGAGTGGCTCCGGGACTAGTACTTCCAATGAGCAGTTCTTC CAWSGSGTSTSNEQFF
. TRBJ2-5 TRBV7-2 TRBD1 TGTGCCAGCAGCGGGGGGACAGGGGCGTTTGAGACCCAGTACTTC CASSGGTGAFETQYF
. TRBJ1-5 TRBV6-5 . TGTGCCAGCAGGGCCGGCACAGGAGGCAATCAGCCCCAGCATTTT CASRAGTGGNQPQHF
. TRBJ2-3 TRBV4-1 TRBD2 TGCGCCAGCAGCCAGGGGACTAGCGGTCCCACAGATACGCAGTATTTT CASSQGTSGPTDTQYF
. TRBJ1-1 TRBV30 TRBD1 TGTGCCTGGAAGATAAGCCTTTTCAGACAGGGTAGGAATATGGACACTGAAGCTTTCTTT CAWKISLFRQGRNMDTEAFF
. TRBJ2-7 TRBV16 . TGTGCCAGCAGCCAATTGCGGGGAGAGCAGTACTTC CASSQLRGEQYF
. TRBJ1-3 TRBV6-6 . TGTGCCAGCACTACAACAGGTTTTGGAAACACCATATATTTT CASTTTGFGNTIYF
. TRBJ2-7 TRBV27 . TGTGCCAGCAGTTTATTGTCTATGGGGCAGGGTGACGAGCAGTACTTC CASSLLSMGQGDEQYF
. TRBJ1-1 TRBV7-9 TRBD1 TGTGCCAGCAGCTTCAACTCCGGGACAGGGATAGGGGGGAACACTGAAGCTTTCTTT CASSFNSGTGIGGNTEAFF
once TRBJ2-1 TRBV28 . TGTGCCAGCAAAAAAGGGAGCCCCTCCTACAATGAGCAGTTCTTC CASKKGSPSYNEQFF